These 17 T cell receptor beta chains were all obtained from the same sample, sequenced in a study of blood T cell dynamics during melanoma immunotherapy. Time point described: week 3, after first cycle of checkpoint inhibitor. Libraries were prepared by immunoSEQ multiplex PCR; TCRdb keeps only in-frame clonotypes and omits some of them. The table lists approximately 11,000 clones, approximately 89% of them singletons. The sample in question was blood, obtained from a patient treated with checkpoint blockade. These TCRs come from a human donor with melanoma.

This chain joins TRBV4-1 and TRBJ1-1, with D possibly matching TRBD1 (5 bases). Germline lookup yields CDR1 MGHRA and CDR2 YSYEKL. The CDR3 runs 13 residues. The ends were cut back, 2 bases at V and 7 bases at J, with 11 bases in the middle. The CDR3 region is CASSQMGTVEAFF. The CDR3 coding sequence is TGCGCCAGCAGCCAAATGGGGACGGTTGAAGCTTTCTTT.

The chain uses TRBV4-2 and TRBJ2-5, with 9 bases lining up with TRBD2. CDR1 is LGHNA, CDR2 YNFKEQ, per germline. The CDR3 spans 15 residues. The junction had 8 bases not matched to a gene; V was cut back by 5 bases and J by 4 bases. The CDR3 DNA reads as TGTGCCAGCAGCAGGTTAGCGGGAGTGAGAGAGACCCAGTACTTC. It specifies CASSRLAGVRETQYF.

The chain couples TRBV27 to TRBJ2-5, with D tentatively TRBD2 (6 bases). The CDR3 has 12 amino acids. The V end was cut by 2 bases, the J end by 5 bases, with 6 bases between. Germline lookup yields CDR1 MNHEY and CDR2 SMNVEV (reference sequence). Written as DNA, the CDR3 is TGTGCCAGCAGTTTACGGGGGGAGACCCAGTACTTC. Translated, it gives CASSLRGETQYF.

This chain joins TRBV23-1 and TRBJ2-7; TRBD2 agrees at 7 bases. TRBV23-1 is sorted into the ORF group, with uncertain function. This CDR3 has 16 residues. The trim removed 2 bases at V and 0 bases at J, leaving 7 bases unmatched. The CDR3 DNA is TGCGCCAGCAGTCAAACCACCGGGGGGAGCTCCTACGAGCAGTACTTC. Translated, it gives CASSQTTGGSSYEQYF.

CDR3 DNA sequence: TGTGCCAGTAGTATATCCCACACCGGGGAGCTGTTTTTT. The encoded protein is CASSISHTGELFF. The V call is TRBV19, the J call TRBJ2-2, with unresolved D. Deletions cut 2 bases from V and 3 bases from J, with 4 bases between. CDR3 length equals 13 residues. Germline CDR1 reads LNHDA; CDR2 reads SQIVND (reference sequence).

V gene TRBV13 combines with J gene TRBJ1-1, with TRBD1 matching over 12 bases. Trimming took 5 bases from V and 1 from J; bases not matched to a gene: 2. The CDR3 has 15 residues. CDR1 and CDR2 (germline): PRHDT, FYEKMQ (reference sequence). Here the CDR3 reads CASSPGQGANTEAFF. The CDR3 coding sequence is TGTGCCAGCAGCCCGGGACAGGGGGCGAACACTGAAGCTTTCTTT.

This clone has a single count. V and J are TRBV4-3 and TRBJ2-2; maybe TRBD2 (6 bases). The germline V gene has CDR1 LGHNA and CDR2 YSLEER. The CDR3 contains 14 residues. Deletions cut 1 base from V and 4 bases from J, with 7 bases between. CDR3 nucleotides: TGCGCCAGCAGCCAAGGCGGGGCCACCGGGGAGCTGTTTTTT. The encoded protein is CASSQGGATGELFF.

Written as DNA, the CDR3 is TGTGCCAGCAGCTTACGACGGGGGAGCACTGAAGCTTTCTTT. Residues: CASSLRRGSTEAFF. The chain couples TRBV7-3 to TRBJ1-1, with D tentatively TRBD1 (5 bases). In germline, CDR1 is SGHTA, CDR2 FQGTGA. The CDR3 is 14 residues long. The V gene lost 2 bases and the J gene lost 4 bases, with 11 bases spanning the gap.

The V and J genes are TRBV6-4 and TRBJ1-5, with TRBD1 as a possible D gene (6 bases). Trimming took off 6 bases at V and 6 bases at J, with 15 bases between the two ends. This CDR3 is built from 14 residues. CDR1 and CDR2 (germline): MRHNA, SNTAGT. The CDR3 loop is CASRGGLFGQPQHF. The CDR3 nucleotides are TGTGCCAGCAGGGGGGGGCTTTTTGGTCAGCCCCAGCATTTT.

The V and J genes are TRBV2 and TRBJ2-6; D unclear. This CDR3 has 12 amino acids. V was shortened by 4 bases and J by 14 bases, with 12 bases between the two germline ends. CDR1 SNHLY and CDR2 FYNNEI come from the germline V gene. The CDR3 region is CASSATTRLLTF. CDR3 DNA sequence: TGTGCCAGCAGTGCGACAACAAGGCTCCTGACTTTC.

The rearrangement joins TRBV7-3 to TRBJ2-3; D call uncertain. This CDR3 spans 14 amino acids. V was shortened by 5 bases and J by 2 bases, with 11 bases between the two germline ends. The germline CDR1 and CDR2 sequences are SGHTA and FQGTGA. The CDR3 DNA reads TGTGCCAGCAGCCCCCTGGGCCTCACAGATACGCAGTATTTT. It specifies CASSPLGLTDTQYF.

The V call is TRBV6-1, the J call TRBJ2-7; 9 bases fit TRBD1. V lost 6 bases, J lost 4 bases, and 4 bases stayed unmatched. This CDR3 is 13 amino acids long. In germline, CDR1 is MNHNS, CDR2 SASEGT. The CDR3, as DNA: TGTGCCAGCAGCACAGGGGGCGGGTACGAGCAGTACTTC. Amino acids: CASSTGGGYEQYF.

The chain employs TRBV30 and TRBJ1-1, with D perhaps matching TRBD1 (5 bases). The CDR3 totals 12 residues. Trimming took off 1 base at V and 6 bases at J, with 9 bases between the two ends. CDR1 and CDR2 from the germline V gene are GTSNPN and SVGIG (reference sequence). DNA of the CDR3: TGTGCCTGGAGTGGCCCGGGACCTGAAGCTTTCTTT. Its protein is CAWSGPGPEAFF.

The chain has TRBV19 and TRBJ2-7; D unresolved. There are 17 residues in the CDR3. V lost 1 base and J 3 bases, leaving 19 bases between the germline ends. Germline V gene sequence: CDR1 LNHDA, CDR2 SQIVND (reference sequence). The CDR3 coding sequence is TGTGCCAGTAGTATAGGCCCCCACAAGGGCTTAGGCTACGAGCAGTACTTC. Translated: CASSIGPHKGLGYEQYF.

This sequence joins TRBV6-6 and TRBJ2-7; a weak D match, TRBD2 (5 bases). Trimming pared 2 bases from V and 4 bases from J, leaving 12 bases between. The CDR3 is 14 residues long. Per the germline V gene, CDR1 is MNHNY and CDR2 is SVGAGI (reference sequence). The CDR3 loop is CASSYEGVGYEQYF. The CDR3, as DNA: TGTGCCAGCAGTTACGAGGGAGTGGGGTACGAGCAGTACTTC.

The chain joins TRBV4-3 to TRBJ1-3, with D possibly matching TRBD1 (5 bases). Trimming pared 4 bases from V and 0 bases from J, leaving 7 bases between. Germline V lookup: CDR1 LGHNA, CDR2 YSLEER. The CDR3 spans 14 residues. The CDR3 loop is CASSPGGSGNTIYF. Written as DNA, the CDR3 is TGCGCCAGCAGCCCGGGGGGCTCTGGAAACACCATATATTTT.

The rearrangement uses TRBV28 and TRBJ2-5; D is possibly TRBD1 or TRBD2 (6 bases each). The length of the CDR3 is 13 residues. V shed 1 base and J shed 6 bases, with 9 bases lying between them. Germline V gene sequence: CDR1 MDHEN, CDR2 SYDVKM. The CDR3 region is CASSLSGGQTQYF. The CDR3 nucleotides read TGTGCCAGCAGTTTATCCGGGGGCCAGACCCAGTACTTC.